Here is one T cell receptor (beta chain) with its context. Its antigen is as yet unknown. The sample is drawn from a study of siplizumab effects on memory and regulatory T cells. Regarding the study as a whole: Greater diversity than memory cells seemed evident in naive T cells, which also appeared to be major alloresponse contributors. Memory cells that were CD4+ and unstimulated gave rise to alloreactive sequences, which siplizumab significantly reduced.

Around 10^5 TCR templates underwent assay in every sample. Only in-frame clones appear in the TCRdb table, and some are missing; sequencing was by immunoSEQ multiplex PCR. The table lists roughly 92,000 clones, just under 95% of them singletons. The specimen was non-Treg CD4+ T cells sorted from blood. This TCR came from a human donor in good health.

This CDR3 reads CASASAGNQPQHF. As DNA, the CDR3 is TGTGCCTCCGCCTCGGCGGGCAATCAGCCCCAGCATTTT. The chain joins TRBV10-3 to TRBJ1-5, with unresolved D. Trimming shortened V by 11 bases and J by 2 bases, and 13 bases separated the two germline ends. The CDR3 totals 13 residues. Germline lookup yields CDR1 ENHRY and CDR2 SYGVKD.